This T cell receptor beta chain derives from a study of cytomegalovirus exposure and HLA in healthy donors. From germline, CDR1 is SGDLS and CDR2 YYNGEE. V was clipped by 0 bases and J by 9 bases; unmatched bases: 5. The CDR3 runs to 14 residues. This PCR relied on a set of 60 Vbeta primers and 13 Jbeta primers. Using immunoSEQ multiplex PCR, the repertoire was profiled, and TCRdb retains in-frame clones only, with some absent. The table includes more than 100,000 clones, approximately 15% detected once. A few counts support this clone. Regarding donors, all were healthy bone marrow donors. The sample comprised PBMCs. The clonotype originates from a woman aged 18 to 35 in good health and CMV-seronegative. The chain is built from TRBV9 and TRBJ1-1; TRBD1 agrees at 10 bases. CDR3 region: CASSVGGQGEKAFF. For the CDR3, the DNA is TGTGCCAGCAGCGTAGGTGGACAGGGGGAGAAAGCTTTCTTT.